This TCR beta chain was found in a study of pediatric ulcerative colitis. In regard to this clone: Its antigen is unidentified.

Per the germline V gene, CDR1 is MNHEY and CDR2 is SMNVEV (reference sequence). The germline V and J ends were trimmed by 6 bases and 5 bases, with 16 bases remaining between them. CDR3 length: 14 residues. The data were produced by immunoSEQ multiplex PCR, yet TCRdb's version contains in-frame clones alone and is incomplete. The table lists about 64,000 clones, around 80% of them singletons, with 5.2% in the top ten. The study's findings and limits: Acute severe colitis showed lower rectal diversity from clonal expansions. No controls had the two rectal clonotypes shared by ulcerative colitis patients.

The sequencing sample was made of blood. The receptor comes from a boy younger than 18 with moderate ulcerative colitis. The rearrangement links TRBV27 to TRBJ2-5, with D perhaps assigned TRBD1 or TRBD2 (5 bases each). The CDR3 loop is CASRPGAQVETQYF. For the CDR3, the DNA is TGTGCCAGCAGGCCCGGGGCCCAGGTGGAGACCCAGTACTTC.